Shown below are 21 T cell receptor beta chains from a single sample sequenced in a study of T cells in Graves' hyperthyroidism and ophthalmopathy. Authors of the study amplified TCR beta CDR3 regions from RNA transcripts. A set of HTBI primers served as the primers for a first-round RT-PCR of the TCR CDR3. TCRdb itself ran the multiplex PCR reads through MiXCR, one entry per CDR3 protein. The sample contains 600,000 to 800,000 distinct CDR3 sequences, 30% to 40% of which appear only once. Sequencing used blood. The receptor source for this set is a woman in her forties with Graves' hyperthyroidism.

The table lists this clonotype with many counts. The V call is TRBV5-6, the J call TRBJ2-5; D gene ambiguous. Germline values: CDR1 SGHDT, CDR2 YYEEEE. The ends were cut back, 4 bases at V and 5 bases at J, with 18 bases in the middle. The CDR3 runs 15 residues. The CDR3 DNA reads as TGTGCCAGCAGCCCCGGCAGACTGGGATGGGAGACCCAGTACTTC. Protein sequence: CASSPGRLGWETQYF.

This clonotype was detected many times. V is TRBV19 and J is TRBJ1-5; D unclear. The V gene lost 7 bases and the J gene lost 3 bases, with 10 bases spanning the gap. The CDR3 runs 13 residues. The germline CDR1 and CDR2 sequences are LNHDA and SQIVND (reference sequence). As DNA, the CDR3 is TGTGCCAGTATGCGGTGGCCCAATCAGCCCCAGCATTTT. It is translated as CASMRWPNQPQHF.

As to this clonotype: Possible read error: a much larger clone is one base away. The conserved phenylalanine or tryptophan normally closing the CDR3 is absent here, so this likely arose from a read error. As DNA, the CDR3 is TGTGCCAGCAGCGGCCGGCTAGCGGGGGGCTACGAGCAGTACCTC. The encoded protein is CASSGRLAGGYEQYL. The rearrangement links TRBV7-2 to TRBJ2-7; 11 nucleotides align to TRBD2. Looked up from germline, CDR1 is SGHTA and CDR2 is FQGNSA. Trimming at V came to 5 bases and at J to 3 bases, leaving 6 bases not matched to a gene. The CDR3 consists of 15 residues.

This clonotype appeared a single time. The chain uses TRBV12-3 or TRBV12-4 and TRBJ1-2, with 8 bases identical to TRBD1. The junction had 3 bases not matched to a gene; V was cut back by 3 bases and J by 3 bases. CDR3 size: 14 residues. The CDR3: CASSLGQDHYGYTF. Here the CDR3 DNA reads TGTGCCAGCAGTTTGGGACAGGACCACTATGGCTACACCTTC.

This clonotype was seen many times. The rearrangement links TRBV6-5 to TRBJ2-2; D call uncertain. Germline V gene lookup returns CDR1 MNHEY and CDR2 SVGAGI. V gave up 4 bases and J gave up 3 bases, with 6 bases separating them. The CDR3 consists of 13 residues. The DNA for the CDR3 is TGTGCCAGCAGTTCCGGGCACACCGGGGAGCTGTTTTTT. Translation gives CASSSGHTGELFF.

Remarks on this clonotype: The junction shows a germline mismatch at one end, possibly a read error. This chain connects TRBV29-1 to TRBJ2-5; D not certain. The CDR3 has 12 residues. CDR1 and CDR2 (germline): SQVTM, ANQGSEA. The CDR3 DNA sequence: TGTGCCTGGAGTTCGAGTCAAGAGACCCAGTACTTC. This gives the protein CAWSSSQETQYF.

This clonotype was counted between two and nine times. This chain connects TRBV20-1 to TRBJ2-2; the D gene is possibly TRBD1 (5 bases). Germline-derived CDR1 and CDR2 are DFQATT and SNEGSKA (reference sequence). The length of the CDR3 is 10 residues. V lost 5 bases and J 8 bases, leaving 6 bases between the germline ends. The CDR3 is CSAWTGELFF. Here the CDR3 DNA reads TGCAGTGCTTGGACAGGGGAGCTGTTTTTT.

This clonotype was observed many times. CDR3 residues: CASSSGQGHTEAFF. The CDR3 bases are TGTGCCAGCAGTTCCGGACAGGGACACACTGAAGCTTTCTTT. V is TRBV7-2 and J is TRBJ1-1, with 8 bases identical to TRBD1. The V gene end was trimmed by 6 bases and the J gene end by 3 bases; junction bases not matched to a gene: 6. The CDR3 has 14 residues. Germline-derived CDR1 and CDR2 are SGHTA and FQGNSA.

CDR3 loop: CSVSLAGFPGEQYF. DNA for the CDR3: TGCAGCGTTTCCCTAGCGGGGTTTCCTGGGGAGCAGTACTTC. The rearrangement joins TRBV29-1 to TRBJ2-7, with 9 bases fitting TRBD2. J gave up 7 bases and V 5 bases, and 12 bases lay outside the gene matches. The germline gives CDR1 SQVTM, CDR2 ANQGSEA. The CDR3 is 14 residues long.

This clonotype was observed many times. This sequence joins TRBV24-1 and TRBJ2-5; perhaps TRBD2 as D (5 bases). The CDR3 covers 13 residues. The V gene's germline CDR1 is KGHDR and CDR2 SFDVKD. V lost 7 bases and J 5 bases, leaving 13 bases between the germline ends. The DNA for the CDR3 is TGTGCCACCAGCGGGAAGATGGGGGAGACCCAGTACTTC. Its protein product is CATSGKMGETQYF.

This clonotype came up a few times. The V gene is TRBV11-2, the J gene TRBJ1-2; D might be TRBD1 (5 bases). This CDR3 has 14 amino acids. CDR1 and CDR2 (germline): SGHAT, FQNNGV. V was pared by 5 bases and J by 5 bases, with 15 bases between. The CDR3 is CASSGERDRYGYTF. DNA of the CDR3: TGTGCCAGCAGCGGGGAGAGGGACCGATATGGCTACACCTTC.

The chain combines TRBV5-4 with TRBJ1-1, with 9 bases matching TRBD1. CDR1 and CDR2 (germline): SGHNT, YYREEE (reference sequence). V shed 0 bases, J shed 10 bases, and the junction held 7 bases outside the gene matches. The CDR3 runs 14 residues. This chain's CDR3 is CASSLASGQGPAFF. CDR3 nucleotide sequence: TGTGCCAGCAGCTTGGCCTCAGGACAGGGGCCAGCTTTCTTT.

The CDR3 nucleotides read TGTGCCAGTAGTAAGAAGACAACTAGAGCAACTAATGAAAAACTGTTTTTT. It specifies CASSKKTTRATNEKLFF. The chain carries TRBV19 and TRBJ1-4; no reliable D call. In germline, CDR1 is LNHDA, CDR2 SQIVND (reference sequence). The CDR3 runs to 17 residues. Trimming removed 4 bases at V and 0 bases at J, with 15 bases between.

This clonotype has ten or more counts. The rearrangement links TRBV6-4 to TRBJ1-5; D not resolved. V lost 6 bases and J 3 bases, leaving 9 bases between the germline ends. The CDR3 is made up of 13 amino acids. Germline CDR1 and CDR2: MRHNA and SNTAGT. The CDR3 loop reads CASSPQNNQPQHF. The CDR3, as DNA: TGTGCCAGCAGCCCACAGAACAATCAGCCCCAGCATTTT.

Concerning this clonotype: A much larger clone differs from this one at a single base, so this may be a read error. The rearrangement uses TRBV20-1 and TRBJ1-5, with 10 positions matching TRBD1. The CDR3 consists of 16 residues. From germline, CDR1 is DFQATT and CDR2 SNEGSKA (reference sequence). The J segment lost 10 bases and the V segment lost 1 base, leaving 13 bases of the junction unmatched. This CDR3 reads CSARGTGGSPHRPQHF. In nucleotides, the CDR3 is TGCAGTGCTAGAGGGACAGGGGGTTCTCCCCATCGTCCCCAGCATTTT.

This clonotype was detected many times. The chain's CDR3 is CAIRKTGGHGYTF. The CDR3, as DNA: TGTGCCATCAGGAAGACAGGGGGCCATGGCTACACCTTC. The chain has TRBV10-3 and TRBJ1-2, with 10 bases matching TRBD1. The CDR3 covers 13 residues. The germline V gene has CDR1 ENHRY and CDR2 SYGVKD. The ends lost 6 bases at V and 6 bases at J; junction bases unmatched: 4.

This clonotype was found a few times. The V and J genes are TRBV4-3 and TRBJ1-5; 7 positions agree with TRBD1. CDR3 length equals 15 residues. CDR1 is LGHNA and CDR2 is YSLEER in the germline V gene. V lost 0 bases and J lost 6; bases outside the gene matches: 5. The CDR3 bases are TGCGCCAGCAGCCAAGAAACAGGGGTAGTTCAGCCCCAGCATTTT. Protein product: CASSQETGVVQPQHF.

The V call is TRBV4-1, the J call TRBJ2-7; D is ambiguous. Trimming took 0 bases from V and 6 from J, leaving 9 bases between them. CDR3 length: 13 amino acids. CDR1 is MGHRA and CDR2 is YSYEKL in the germline V gene. CDR3 coding DNA: TGCGCCAGCAGCCAAGAGAAATTACGCGAGCAGTACTTC. The encoded protein is CASSQEKLREQYF.

This clonotype was counted only a few times. The chain recombines TRBV12-3 or TRBV12-4 with TRBJ2-7; D is perhaps TRBD1 (5 bases). The CDR3 totals 13 residues. Deletions cut 6 bases from V and 4 bases from J, with 13 bases between. The CDR3 bases are TGTGCCAGCAGCCTGCTAACAGGTTACGAGCAGTACTTC. Translation: CASSLLTGYEQYF.

This chain joins TRBV6-5 and TRBJ2-7; 7 bases line up with TRBD2. The CDR3 contains 15 residues. Germline CDR1 reads MNHEY; CDR2 reads SVGAGI. J was trimmed by 7 bases and V by 6 bases; bases with no gene match: 15. The CDR3 nucleotides are TGTGCCAGCAGGACAAAGGGCGGGAGCGTAAAAGAGCAGTACTTC. It encodes CASRTKGGSVKEQYF.

The V and J genes are TRBV29-1 and TRBJ2-1, with D perhaps TRBD2 (5 bases). Trimming cost V 4 bases and J 3 bases, with 7 bases left between them. From germline, CDR1 is SQVTM and CDR2 ANQGSEA. The CDR3 sequence is 12 residues long. CDR3 nucleotide sequence: TGCAGCGTTGGTGGAGGCTACAATGAGCAGTTCTTC. The encoded protein is CSVGGGYNEQFF.